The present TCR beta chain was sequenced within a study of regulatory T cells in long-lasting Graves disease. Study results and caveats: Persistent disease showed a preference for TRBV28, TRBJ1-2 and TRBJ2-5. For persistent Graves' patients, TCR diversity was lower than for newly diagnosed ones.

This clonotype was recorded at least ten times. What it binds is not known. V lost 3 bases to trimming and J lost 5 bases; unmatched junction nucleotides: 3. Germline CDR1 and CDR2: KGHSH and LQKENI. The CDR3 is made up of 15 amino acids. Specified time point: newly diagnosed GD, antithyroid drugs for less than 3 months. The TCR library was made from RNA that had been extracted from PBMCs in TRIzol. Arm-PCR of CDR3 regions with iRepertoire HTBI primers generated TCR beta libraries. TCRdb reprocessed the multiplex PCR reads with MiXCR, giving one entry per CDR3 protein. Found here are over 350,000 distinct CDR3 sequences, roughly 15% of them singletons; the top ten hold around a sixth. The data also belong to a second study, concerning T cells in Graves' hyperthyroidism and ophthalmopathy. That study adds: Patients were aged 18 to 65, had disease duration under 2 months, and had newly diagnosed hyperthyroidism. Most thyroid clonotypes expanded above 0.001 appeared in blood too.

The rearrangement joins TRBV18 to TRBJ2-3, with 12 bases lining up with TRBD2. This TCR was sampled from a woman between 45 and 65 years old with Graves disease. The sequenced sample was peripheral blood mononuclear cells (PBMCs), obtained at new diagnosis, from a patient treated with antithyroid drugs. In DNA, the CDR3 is TGTGCCAGCTCACCGCCGGGACTAGCGGGAGATACGCAGTATTTT. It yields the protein CASSPPGLAGDTQYF.